One T cell receptor (beta chain) is described in this entry. As yet, its antigen is unknown. Unrecorded immune exposures were likely, despite nominal health at sampling. The PCR contained 60 Vbeta and 13 Jbeta primers. Assay: immunoSEQ multiplex PCR; the TCRdb copy retains only in-frame clones and omits some. The sample yields 150,000 to 200,000 clones, around 79% seen once. This record comes from a study of cytomegalovirus exposure and HLA in healthy donors. General study points: There was a cluster of highly shared sequence variants that was likely a sequencing artifact. The CMV antigen specificity of three CMV-associated chains was confirmed through in vitro analysis. Researchers reportedly found TCR beta sequences accurately predicted most subjects' HLA-A and HLA-B alleles.

Sequenced material: PBMCs. The TCR sequence derives from a man aged 40-49 years in good health and CMV-seropositive.

CDR3 nucleotides: TGTGCCAGCAGACAGGTTAACTATGGCTACACCTTC. Amino acid sequence: CASRQVNYGYTF. V and J are TRBV28 and TRBJ1-2; D may be TRBD1 (5 bases). The V end was cut by 6 bases, the J end by 1 base, with 6 bases between. Germline values: CDR1 MDHEN, CDR2 SYDVKM. This CDR3 comprises 12 residues.